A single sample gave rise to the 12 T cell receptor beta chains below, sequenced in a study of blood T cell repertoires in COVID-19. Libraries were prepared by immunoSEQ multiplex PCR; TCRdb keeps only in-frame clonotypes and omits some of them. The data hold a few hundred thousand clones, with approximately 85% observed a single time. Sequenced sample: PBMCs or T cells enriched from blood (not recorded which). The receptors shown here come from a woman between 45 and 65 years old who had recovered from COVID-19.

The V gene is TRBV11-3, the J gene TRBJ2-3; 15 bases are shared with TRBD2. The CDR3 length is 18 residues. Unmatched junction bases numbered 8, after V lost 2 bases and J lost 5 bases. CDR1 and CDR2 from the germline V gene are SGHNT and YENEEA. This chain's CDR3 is CASSLPGLAGGKGDTQYF. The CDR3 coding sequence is TGTGCCAGCAGCTTACCGGGACTAGCGGGAGGAAAGGGAGATACGCAGTATTTT.

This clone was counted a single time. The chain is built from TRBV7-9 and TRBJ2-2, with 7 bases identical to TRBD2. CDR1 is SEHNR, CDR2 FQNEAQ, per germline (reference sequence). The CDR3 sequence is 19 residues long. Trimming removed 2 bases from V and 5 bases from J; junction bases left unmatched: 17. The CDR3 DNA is TGTGCCAGCAGCTTATATGGTGCGGGGAGGGCCGCGCAAACCGGGGAGCTGTTTTTT. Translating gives CASSLYGAGRAAQTGELFF.

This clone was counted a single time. CDR3 coding DNA: TGTGCCAGCAGCCGGGACACCTCCTACGAGCAGTACTTC. Its protein product is CASSRDTSYEQYF. V and J are TRBV3-1 (or the pseudogene TRBV3-2) and TRBJ2-7; D possibly corresponds to TRBD1 (6 bases). Per germline, CDR1 LGHDT and CDR2 YNNKEL (reference sequence). The CDR3 is 13 residues long. V was cut by 4 bases and J by 0 bases, with 7 bases left in between.

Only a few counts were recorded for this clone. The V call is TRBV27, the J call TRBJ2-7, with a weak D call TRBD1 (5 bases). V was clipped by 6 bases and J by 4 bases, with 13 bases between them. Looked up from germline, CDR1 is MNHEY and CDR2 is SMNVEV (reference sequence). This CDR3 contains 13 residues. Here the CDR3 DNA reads TGTGCCAGCAGCACAGGTTCCCCTTACGAGCAGTACTTC. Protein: CASSTGSPYEQYF.

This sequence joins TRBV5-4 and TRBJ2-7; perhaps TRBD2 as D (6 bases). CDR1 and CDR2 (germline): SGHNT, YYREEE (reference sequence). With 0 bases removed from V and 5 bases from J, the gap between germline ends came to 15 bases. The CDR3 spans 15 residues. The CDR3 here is CASSLVTAGTNEQYF. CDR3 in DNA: TGTGCCAGCAGCTTGGTAACCGCGGGAACGAACGAGCAGTACTTC.

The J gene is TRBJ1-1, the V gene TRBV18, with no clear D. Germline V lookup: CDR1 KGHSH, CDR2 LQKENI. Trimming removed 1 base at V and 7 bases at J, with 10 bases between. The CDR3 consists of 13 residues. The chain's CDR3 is CASSPQRGYEAFF. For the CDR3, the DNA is TGTGCCAGCTCACCACAGCGTGGGTATGAAGCTTTCTTT.

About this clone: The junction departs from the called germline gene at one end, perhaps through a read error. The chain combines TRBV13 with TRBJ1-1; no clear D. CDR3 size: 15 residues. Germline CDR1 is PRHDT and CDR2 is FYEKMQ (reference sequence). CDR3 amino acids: CASSLGSRENTEAFF. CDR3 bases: TGTGCCAGCAGCCTAGGGTCACGGGAGAACACTGAAGCTTTCTTT.

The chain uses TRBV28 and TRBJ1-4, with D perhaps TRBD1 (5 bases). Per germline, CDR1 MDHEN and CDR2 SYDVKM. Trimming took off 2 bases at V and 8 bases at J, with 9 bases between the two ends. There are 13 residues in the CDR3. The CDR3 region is CASSLGRDEKLFF. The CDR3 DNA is TGTGCCAGCAGTTTAGGGCGGGACGAAAAACTGTTTTTT.

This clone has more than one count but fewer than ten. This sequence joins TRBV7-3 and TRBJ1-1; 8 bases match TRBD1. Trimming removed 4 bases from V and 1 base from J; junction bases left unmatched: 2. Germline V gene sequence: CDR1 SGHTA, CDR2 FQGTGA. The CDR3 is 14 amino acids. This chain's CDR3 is CASSSGQANTEAFF. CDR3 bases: TGTGCCAGCAGCTCGGGACAGGCGAACACTGAAGCTTTCTTT.

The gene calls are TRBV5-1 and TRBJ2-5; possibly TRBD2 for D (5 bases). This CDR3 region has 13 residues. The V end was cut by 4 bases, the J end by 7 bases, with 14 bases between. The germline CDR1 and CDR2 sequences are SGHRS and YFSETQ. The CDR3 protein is CASSESGSVTQYF. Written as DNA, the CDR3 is TGCGCCAGCAGCGAGTCGGGGTCCGTGACCCAGTACTTC.

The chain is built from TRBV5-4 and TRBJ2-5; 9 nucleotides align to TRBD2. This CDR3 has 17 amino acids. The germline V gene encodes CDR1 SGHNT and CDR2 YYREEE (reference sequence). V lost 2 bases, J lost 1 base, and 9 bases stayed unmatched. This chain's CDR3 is CASSFRGLALLQETQYF. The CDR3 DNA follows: TGTGCCAGCAGCTTTAGGGGACTAGCCCTCCTCCAAGAGACCCAGTACTTC.

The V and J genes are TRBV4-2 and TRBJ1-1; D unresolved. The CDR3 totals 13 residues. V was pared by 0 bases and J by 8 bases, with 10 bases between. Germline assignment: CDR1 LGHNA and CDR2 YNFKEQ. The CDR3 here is CASSQDVRAEAFF. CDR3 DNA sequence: TGTGCCAGCAGCCAAGATGTTCGAGCGGAAGCTTTCTTT.